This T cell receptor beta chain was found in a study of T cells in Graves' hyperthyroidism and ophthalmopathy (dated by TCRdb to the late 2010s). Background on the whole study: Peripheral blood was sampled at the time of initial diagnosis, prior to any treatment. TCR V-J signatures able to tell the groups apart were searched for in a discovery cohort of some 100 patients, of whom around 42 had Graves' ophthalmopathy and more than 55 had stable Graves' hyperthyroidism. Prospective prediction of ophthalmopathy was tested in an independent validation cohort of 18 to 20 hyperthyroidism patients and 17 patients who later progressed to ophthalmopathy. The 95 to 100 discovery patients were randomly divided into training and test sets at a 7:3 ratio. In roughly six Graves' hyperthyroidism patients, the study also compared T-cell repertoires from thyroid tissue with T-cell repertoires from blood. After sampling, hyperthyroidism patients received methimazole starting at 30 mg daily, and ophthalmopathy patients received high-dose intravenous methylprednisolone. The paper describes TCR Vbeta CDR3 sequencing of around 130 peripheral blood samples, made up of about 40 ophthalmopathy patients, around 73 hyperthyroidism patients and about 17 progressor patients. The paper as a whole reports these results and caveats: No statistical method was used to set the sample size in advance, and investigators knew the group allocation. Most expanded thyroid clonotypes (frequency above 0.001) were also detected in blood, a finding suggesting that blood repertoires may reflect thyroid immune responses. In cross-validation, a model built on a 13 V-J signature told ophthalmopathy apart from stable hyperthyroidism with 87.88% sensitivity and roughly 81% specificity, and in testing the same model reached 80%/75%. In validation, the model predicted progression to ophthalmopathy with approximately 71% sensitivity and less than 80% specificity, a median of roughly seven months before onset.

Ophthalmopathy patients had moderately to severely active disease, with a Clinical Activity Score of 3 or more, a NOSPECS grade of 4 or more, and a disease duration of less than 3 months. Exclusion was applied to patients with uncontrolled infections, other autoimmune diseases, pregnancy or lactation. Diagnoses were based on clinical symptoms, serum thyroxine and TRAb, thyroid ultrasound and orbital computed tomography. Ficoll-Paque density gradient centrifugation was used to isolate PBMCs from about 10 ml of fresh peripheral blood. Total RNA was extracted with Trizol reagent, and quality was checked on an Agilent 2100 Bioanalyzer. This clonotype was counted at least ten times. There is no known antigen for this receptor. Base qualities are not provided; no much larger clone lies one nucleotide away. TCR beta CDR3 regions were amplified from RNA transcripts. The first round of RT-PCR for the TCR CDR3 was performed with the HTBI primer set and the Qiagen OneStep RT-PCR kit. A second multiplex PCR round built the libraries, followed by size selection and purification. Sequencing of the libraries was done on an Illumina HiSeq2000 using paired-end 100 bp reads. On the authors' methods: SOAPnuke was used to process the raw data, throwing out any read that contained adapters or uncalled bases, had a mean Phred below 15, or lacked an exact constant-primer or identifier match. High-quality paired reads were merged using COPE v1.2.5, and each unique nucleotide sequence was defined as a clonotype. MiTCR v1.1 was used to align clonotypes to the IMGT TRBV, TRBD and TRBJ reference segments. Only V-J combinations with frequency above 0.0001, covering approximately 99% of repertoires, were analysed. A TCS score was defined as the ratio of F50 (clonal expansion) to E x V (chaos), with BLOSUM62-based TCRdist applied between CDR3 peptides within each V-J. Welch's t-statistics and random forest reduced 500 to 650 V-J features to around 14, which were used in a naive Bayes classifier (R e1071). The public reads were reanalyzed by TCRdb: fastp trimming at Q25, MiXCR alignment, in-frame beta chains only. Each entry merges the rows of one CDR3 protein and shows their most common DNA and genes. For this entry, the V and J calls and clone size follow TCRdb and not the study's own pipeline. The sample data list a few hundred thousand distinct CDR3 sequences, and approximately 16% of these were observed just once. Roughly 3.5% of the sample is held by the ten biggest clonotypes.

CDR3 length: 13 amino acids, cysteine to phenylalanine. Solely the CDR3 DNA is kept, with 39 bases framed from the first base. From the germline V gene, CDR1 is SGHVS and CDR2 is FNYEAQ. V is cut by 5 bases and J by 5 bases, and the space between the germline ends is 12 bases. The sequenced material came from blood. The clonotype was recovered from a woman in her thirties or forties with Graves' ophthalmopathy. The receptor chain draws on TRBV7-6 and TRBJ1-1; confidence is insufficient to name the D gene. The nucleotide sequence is TGTGCCAGCAGCCCCCTAAGTGGTACTGAAGCTTTCTTT. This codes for CASSPLSGTEAFF.